The T cell receptor (beta chain) described here comes from a study of human T cells and chemical hapten exposure. In the study overall: Patch tests containing 0.01% DPC, applied to the upper back, were read at 6 days. The patients were mostly female; they had alopecia areata, totalis or universalis. Notes on the study in general: TCRs above 1 in 1000 frequency did not change with DPC sensitization.

In the original processing: Samples ranged from about 23,224 to 700,000 TCRs, with a median of approximately 96,000. TCRdb recomputed calls from the RACE reads with MiXCR, one row per CDR3 protein. The V and J calls were determined by TCRdb, not by the authors. The table has fewer than 300,000 distinct CDR3 sequences, almost 8% seen once. As for this clonotype: What it binds is not known.

Trimming took 1 base from V and 6 from J, leaving 12 bases between them. The CDR3 sequence is 14 residues long. Germline CDR1 and CDR2: MNHEY and SVGEGT. This sample's time point: pre-sensitization, week 0. The treatment is: therapeutic diphenylcyclopropenone sensitization with weekly scalp DPC. The chain couples TRBV6-2 or TRBV6-3 to TRBJ1-2, with unresolved D. The material was whole blood, obtained in connection with sensitization to the hapten diphenylcyclopropenone (DPC). The clonotype comes from a man aged 18 to 30 with alopecia areata. Some clones in this sample may be carry-over from other donors' samples. The CDR3 sequence is CASSYFPKKDGYTF. The DNA of the CDR3 is TGTGCCAGCAGTTACTTCCCTAAAAAGGATGGCTACACCTTC.